This TCR beta chain was identified in a study of T cell clones after liver transplantation. Study at large: TCRbeta sequencing after a pre-transplant mixed lymphocyte reaction identified graft-donor-reactive clones, later tracked in post-transplant blood. Until 12-24 months post-transplant, subjects got standard immunosuppression and no induction.

Sorting of unstimulated PBMCs yielded separate CD3+CD4+ and CD3+CD8+ fractions. This clone was seen just once. The antigen remains undetermined. This CDR3 comprises 17 residues. Per germline, CDR1 SGHVS and CDR2 FQNEAQ. V lost 4 bases and J lost 7; bases outside the gene matches: 12. Findings of the study overall: Small, mixed patient groups and varying post-transplant times limit these conclusions.

TCRdb's table, derived via immunoSEQ multiplex PCR, lists solely in-frame clones and lacks some. The sample holds around 51,000 clones, about nine tenths seen once. This chain joins TRBV7-8 and TRBJ2-1; 11 nucleotides match TRBD2. The sample consisted of CD8+ T cells from blood, taken 12 months after liver transplant. The receptor's source is a human patient who received a liver transplant. A share of the T cells may be of graft donor origin. The CDR3 loop is CASSYALAGGPGNEQFF. The CDR3 bases are TGTGCCAGCAGCTACGCCTTAGCGGGAGGGCCAGGGAATGAGCAGTTCTTC.